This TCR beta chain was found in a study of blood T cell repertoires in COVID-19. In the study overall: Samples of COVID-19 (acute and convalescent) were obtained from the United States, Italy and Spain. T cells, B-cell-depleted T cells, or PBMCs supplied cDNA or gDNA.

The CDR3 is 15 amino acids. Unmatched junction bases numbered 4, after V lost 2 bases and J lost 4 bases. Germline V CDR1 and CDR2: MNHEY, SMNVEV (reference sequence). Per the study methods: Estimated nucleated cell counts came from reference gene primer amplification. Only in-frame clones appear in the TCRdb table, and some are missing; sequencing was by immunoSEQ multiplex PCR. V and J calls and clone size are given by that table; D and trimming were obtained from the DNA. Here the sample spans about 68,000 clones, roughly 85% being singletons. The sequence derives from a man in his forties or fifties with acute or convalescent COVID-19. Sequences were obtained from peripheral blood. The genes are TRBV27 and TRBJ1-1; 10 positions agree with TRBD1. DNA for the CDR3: TGTGCCAGCAGTTTAAACCGGGACAGGGGCACTGAAGCTTTCTTT. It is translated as CASSLNRDRGTEAFF.